This TCR beta chain derives from a study of T cells in localized non-small cell lung cancer (dated by TCRdb to between 2020 and 2021). Background for the entire study: Comparing tumors with uninvolved tumor-adjacent lungs, the study looked at the T cell repertoires of 220 or so patients with early-stage NSCLC. All 250 or so NSCLC patients in the cohort were treatment-naive and had localized lung tumors that were resected. A mean age of around 66 years was recorded for the NSCLC patients, of whom under 150 were male and more than 95 were female.

The immunoSEQ Assay was used to sequence TCR beta CDR3 regions from DNA. As for how the authors treated the data: To compute T cell density, TCR beta template counts were normalized to usable DNA, which was estimated by amplifying housekeeping genes. Richness was estimated using the preseqR package, with extrapolation to 400,000 templates for PBMC samples and to 120,000 templates for tissue samples. Clonality was defined by subtracting Pielou's evenness from one. Tissue-enriched TCRs were identified by differential abundance testing using productive amino-acid clonotypes, minimum total count 5 and alpha 0.1. The Jaccard Index and the Morisita Overlap Index were used to quantify repertoire overlap between compartments. TCR beta CDR3s were clustered by GLIPH together with public tetramer-defined viral CDR3s, and at least three viral sequences plus V-gene enrichment were required for viral motifs. In TCRdb, the immuneACCESS table is reduced to in-frame sequences with V and J assigned. These tables do not hold every clone; where another copy was compared, an unresolved V gene accounts for under half, and the others remain unexplained. V, J and clone size are those of that table, while D and trimming were read from the DNA. This sample has around 100,000 clones in its table, and roughly 89% of those were observed once. About 15% of the sample is in the top ten clones.

At diagnosis, peripheral blood, uninvolved tumor-adjacent lung and tumor were collected and stored as a combination of fresh-frozen and FFPE material. For TCR repertoire profiling, the blood samples were analyzed as peripheral blood mononuclear cells. V has 2 bases trimmed and J has 6 bases trimmed; junction bases matching no gene number 6. Including cysteine and phenylalanine, the CDR3 has 16 amino acids. The entry retains the CDR3 DNA only, 48 bases that are in frame from base 1. The germline V gene encodes CDR1 MNHEY and CDR2 SVGAGI. The study at large found these results: Uninvolved tumor-adjacent lung showed the highest T cell clonality, higher than tumor, which suggests more focused antigenic responses in the adjacent lung. Longer overall survival was associated with higher T cell density in blood, whereas shorter survival was associated with higher clonality in adjacent lung. Since the design was exploratory, TCR variables were selected using unadjusted p-values with no false-discovery rate correction. A median of 57 of the top 100 tumor clones turned up in the paired uninvolved adjacent lung, and around 27 of those clones also ranked among the top 100 of that same adjacent lung. Multi-region tumor sequencing was not performed, so intratumor heterogeneity could not be excluded.

In this sample, this clone turned up a few times. What antigen it recognizes has not been identified. Base qualities are not recorded, but no much larger clone differs from it by a single base. The chain links TRBV6-5 with TRBJ2-1; 11 central nucleotides agree with TRBD1. This TCR was sampled from a man aged 40 to 75 with stage I squamous cell lung carcinoma. This specimen was peripheral blood, taken before any cancer treatment. The CDR3 corresponds to CASSYEGTGGLNEQFF. The DNA reads TGTGCCAGCAGTTACGAAGGGACAGGGGGTCTCAATGAGCAGTTCTTC.